One sample yielded the 18 T cell receptor beta chains listed below, sequenced in a study of shared clonotypes between healthy human individuals. The naive CD8 population came from CD45RO-negative cells selected for CCR7, without terminally differentiated effector memory CD45RA+ cells. Repertoires were generated with immunoSEQ multiplex PCR, while TCRdb's copy carries only in-frame clones and drops some. In the table there are nearly 600,000 clones, 95% of which are singletons. Sequencing was performed on naive CD8+ T cells sorted from blood. The receptors were gathered from a woman in her twenties or thirties in good health.

J is TRBJ2-5 and V is TRBV5-4, with D tentatively TRBD1 (6 bases). The closer fit of TRBJ2-7 to the DNA end suggests the J call may be wrong. The CDR3 loop spans 13 amino acids. Germline CDR1 reads SGHNT; CDR2 reads YYREEE (reference sequence). The CDR3 here is CAIRQANSYEQYF. CDR3 bases: TGTGCCATAAGACAGGCCAACTCCTACGAGCAGTACTTC.

The V and J genes are TRBV28 and TRBJ1-5; 9 bases are shared with TRBD1. The CDR3 is made up of 15 amino acids. J lost 3 bases, V lost 4 bases, and 4 bases had no gene match. Per germline, CDR1 MDHEN and CDR2 SYDVKM. Written as DNA, the CDR3 is TGTGCCAGCAGTTCCGGGACAGGGTACAATCAGCCCCAGCATTTT. Its protein product is CASSSGTGYNQPQHF.

The chain uses TRBV7-9 and TRBJ2-1, with D possibly being TRBD1 (6 bases). V was pared by 2 bases and J by 1 base, with 12 bases between. There are 16 residues in the CDR3. Germline V lookup: CDR1 SEHNR, CDR2 FQNEAQ (reference sequence). The CDR3 sequence: CASSLSDRPSYNEQFF. As DNA, the CDR3 is TGTGCCAGCAGCTTATCAGACAGGCCTTCCTACAATGAGCAGTTCTTC.

The rearrangement joins TRBV27 to TRBJ2-5; 7 nucleotides agree with TRBD1. Trimming cost V 2 bases and J 2 bases; bases outside gene matches: 2. The CDR3 loop spans 14 amino acids. Germline assignment: CDR1 MNHEY and CDR2 SMNVEV (reference sequence). CDR3 loop: CASSLGQAQETQYF. In DNA, the CDR3 is TGTGCCAGCAGTTTAGGACAGGCTCAAGAGACCCAGTACTTC.

The CDR3, as DNA: TGTGCCAGCAGCTTAGACCGGTCAGCCTACGAGCAGTACTTC. Protein: CASSLDRSAYEQYF. The rearrangement joins TRBV13 to TRBJ2-7; the D is unclear. Germline CDR1 is PRHDT and CDR2 is FYEKMQ (reference sequence). Trimming took 1 base from V and 2 from J, leaving 9 bases between them. This CDR3 region has 14 residues.

The rearrangement links TRBV7-9 to TRBJ2-1; 9 positions agree with TRBD2. The trim removed 1 base at V and 7 bases at J, leaving 5 bases unmatched. The CDR3 runs 15 residues. Per the germline V gene, CDR1 is SEHNR and CDR2 is FQNEAQ (reference sequence). CDR3 in DNA: TGTGCCAGCAGCTTAGTAGCGGGAGAGGGAAATGAGCAGTTCTTC. Translation gives CASSLVAGEGNEQFF.

V gene TRBV10-3 combines with J gene TRBJ2-7, with a possible D match to TRBD1 (6 bases). The CDR3 runs to 13 residues. Germline V lookup: CDR1 ENHRY, CDR2 SYGVKD. V was shortened by 0 bases and J by 6 bases, with 9 bases between the two germline ends. CDR3 nucleotides: TGTGCCATCAGTGAGTCGAGGACAGCCGAGCAGTACTTC. Translated, it gives CAISESRTAEQYF.

The chain combines TRBV7-9 with TRBJ2-6; no firm D call. V lost 1 base and J 0 bases, leaving 10 bases between the germline ends. Germline V gene data show CDR1 as SEHNR and CDR2 as FQNEAQ (reference sequence). The CDR3 is made up of 17 amino acids. CDR3 protein: CASSLETVFSGANVLTF. In DNA form, the CDR3 reads TGTGCCAGCAGCTTAGAGACGGTGTTCTCTGGGGCCAACGTCCTGACTTTC.

This sequence joins TRBV28 and TRBJ1-1, with D uncertain. Trimming left V 5 bases short and J 1 base short, with 11 bases between. CDR3 size: 14 residues. Germline V CDR1 and CDR2: MDHEN, SYDVKM. The CDR3 protein is CASSQLGENTEAFF. DNA of the CDR3: TGTGCCAGCAGTCAGCTTGGGGAGAACACTGAAGCTTTCTTT.

V and J are TRBV28 and TRBJ2-3; 9 positions match TRBD1. V lost 3 bases to trimming and J lost 5 bases; unmatched junction nucleotides: 3. The CDR3 covers 14 residues. The germline V gene encodes CDR1 MDHEN and CDR2 SYDVKM. CDR3 sequence reads: CASSFRDRVDTQYF. CDR3 bases: TGTGCCAGCAGTTTCCGGGACAGGGTAGATACGCAGTATTTT.

This clone was observed a single time. This chain joins TRBV27 and TRBJ2-3; 8 nucleotides line up with TRBD1. This CDR3 spans 15 amino acids. Trimming cost V 7 bases and J 2 bases; bases outside gene matches: 8. Germline V gene lookup returns CDR1 MNHEY and CDR2 SMNVEV (reference sequence). The CDR3 reads CASNHPTGDTDTQYF. In DNA form, the CDR3 reads TGTGCCAGCAATCACCCGACAGGGGACACAGATACGCAGTATTTT.

Regarding this clone: Other DNA variants within this sample encode the same CDR3. This chain uses TRBV19 with TRBJ1-1, with unresolved D. Trimming took off 3 bases at V and 1 base at J, with 6 bases between the two ends. Germline V gene sequence: CDR1 LNHDA, CDR2 SQIVND (reference sequence). The CDR3 extends over 13 amino acids. The CDR3 DNA sequence: TGTGCCAGTAGTATTTCAGCGAACACTGAAGCTTTCTTT. This gives the protein CASSISANTEAFF.

The rearrangement uses TRBV28 and TRBJ1-5; D might be TRBD1 (6 bases). V gave up 2 bases and J gave up 7 bases, with 18 bases separating them. The CDR3 has 16 residues. Per germline, CDR1 MDHEN and CDR2 SYDVKM. The CDR3 region is CASSLIAGGARQPQHF. The CDR3 DNA is TGTGCCAGCAGTTTAATTGCGGGGGGGGCTCGACAGCCCCAGCATTTT.

The V call is TRBV4-2, the J call TRBJ1-5, with a tentative D call TRBD1 (6 bases). V was shortened by 1 base and J by 1 base, with 8 bases between the two germline ends. The CDR3 is 15 amino acids. Germline lookup yields CDR1 LGHNA and CDR2 YNFKEQ. The CDR3 nucleotides are TGTGCCAGCAGCCAAGCGACAGGAAGCAATCAGCCCCAGCATTTT. Translating gives CASSQATGSNQPQHF.

This chain connects TRBV5-6 to TRBJ1-2; TRBD1 is a possible D gene (5 bases). The CDR3 is 12 residues long. In germline, CDR1 is SGHDT, CDR2 YYEEEE. The V end lost 0 bases, the J end lost 8 bases, and 8 bases lay between the germline ends. CDR3 sequence: CASSLGGNGYTF. The CDR3 DNA is TGTGCCAGCAGCTTGGGGGGGAACGGCTACACCTTC.

DNA for the CDR3: TGCAGCGTTGAAGATTACAATGAGCAGTTCTTC. It yields the protein CSVEDYNEQFF. The V call is TRBV29-1, the J call TRBJ2-1; D ambiguous. Between the trimmed V and J ends, which lost 0 bases and 4 bases, there was a span of 1 base. There are 11 residues in the CDR3. Germline V gene sequence: CDR1 SQVTM, CDR2 ANQGSEA.

This chain uses TRBV6-5 with TRBJ2-1, with 7 bases fitting TRBD2. The CDR3 totals 14 residues. Losses at the gene ends were 8 bases for V and 0 bases for J; bases not matched to a gene: 4. Looked up from germline, CDR1 is MNHEY and CDR2 is SVGAGI. In nucleotides, the CDR3 is TGTGCCAGCGGGGAGGGCATCTCCTACAATGAGCAGTTCTTC. It translates to CASGEGISYNEQFF.

The chain has TRBV5-6 and TRBJ2-7, with 7 bases matching TRBD2. With 0 bases clipped from V and 6 bases from J, the junction kept 3 bases outside the gene matches. The CDR3 runs to 13 residues. CDR1 is SGHDT, CDR2 YYEEEE, per germline. CDR3 protein: CASSLGGLLEQYF. CDR3 DNA sequence: TGTGCCAGCAGCTTGGGGGGACTACTCGAGCAGTACTTC.